This is a list of T cell receptor beta chains from one sample in a study of shared clonotypes between healthy human individuals. Clones were read by immunoSEQ multiplex PCR, and TCRdb kept only the in-frame ones, dropping some. The sample consists of roughly 1,000,000 clones, around 82% of them appearing once. Sequencing used memory CD4+ T cells from PBMCs. The receptors were gathered from a man between 18 and 29 years old in good health. Some clones in this sample may be carry-over from other donors' samples. CDR3s include the opening cysteine and the closing phenylalanine or tryptophan. The order of the fields is clone size, D gene, V gene, J gene, CDR3 protein, CDR3 DNA. A D gene is named only where the DNA matches it firmly. Clone size, where shown, is once, few, many, or a class for clones that have expanded.

-	TRBD1	TRBV5-1	TRBJ1-5	CASSPGRDGTAALLEPQHF	TGCGCCAGCAGCCCAGGGAGAGATGGGACAGCCGCTTTATTAGAGCCCCAGCATTTT
-	TRBD2	TRBV19	TRBJ2-1	CASSATSGRFDEQFF	TGTGCCAGTAGTGCGACTAGCGGGAGGTTCGATGAGCAGTTCTTC
once	-	TRBV28	TRBJ2-7	CASRSHTYEQYF	TGTGCCAGCAGATCTCACACATACGAGCAGTACTTC
-	-	TRBV25-1	TRBJ2-3	CASSRRTASTDTQYF	TGTGCCAGCAGCCGACGGACAGCTAGCACAGATACGCAGTATTTT
-	TRBD1	TRBV2	TRBJ2-5	CASNSLGGGETQYF	TGTGCCAGCAATTCATTAGGGGGCGGGGAGACCCAGTACTTC
few	-	TRBV28	TRBJ2-3	CASSWGAATDTQYF	TGTGCCAGCAGTTGGGGGGCCGCCACAGATACGCAGTATTTT
-	TRBD2	TRBV27	TRBJ2-7	CASRGLAVPSYEQYF	TGTGCCAGCCGGGGTCTAGCGGTACCCTCCTACGAGCAGTACTTC
-	TRBD1	TRBV5-1	TRBJ1-2	CASSWTGGPSNYGYTF	TGCGCCAGCAGCTGGACAGGGGGCCCTTCCAACTATGGCTACACCTTC
-	TRBD1	TRBV2	TRBJ2-7	CASQTGDYEQYF	TGTGCCAGCCAGACAGGGGATTACGAGCAGTACTTC
-	TRBD2	TRBV9	TRBJ2-1	CASTLSGSYNEQFF	TGTGCCAGCACCCTAAGCGGGAGTTACAATGAGCAGTTCTTC
-	TRBD2	TRBV28	TRBJ2-7	CASSLSGSGTYEQYF	TGTGCCAGCAGTTTAAGCGGTAGCGGGACCTACGAGCAGTACTTC
-	-	TRBV4-1	TRBJ1-1	CASNNLGGLDTEAFF	TGCGCCAGCAACAACCTGGGGGGGTTGGACACTGAAGCTTTCTTT
-	-	TRBV5-1	TRBJ1-3	CASSLEDASSGNTIYF	TGCGCCAGCAGCTTGGAGGACGCGAGCTCTGGAAACACCATATATTTT
-	-	TRBV7-2	TRBJ2-7	CASSRNTGYEQYF	TGTGCCAGCAGCCGTAACACGGGTTACGAGCAGTACTTC
-	-	TRBV5-5	TRBJ2-5	CASSLVGGYGETQYF	TGTGCCAGCAGCTTGGTGGGGGGATATGGAGAGACCCAGTACTTC
-	TRBD2	TRBV2	TRBJ2-5	CASIPGRHQETQYF	TGTGCCAGCATCCCCGGGAGGCACCAAGAGACCCAGTACTTC
-	TRBD1	TRBV7-8	TRBJ1-5	CASSATGLYGQPQHF	TGTGCCAGCAGCGCGACAGGGTTGTATGGTCAGCCCCAGCATTTT
-	-	TRBV28	TRBJ2-7	CASNAGDHYEQYF	TGTGCCAGCAACGCCGGGGACCACTACGAGCAGTACTTC
-	-	TRBV6-1	TRBJ1-5	CASKGEGQVNQPQHF	TGTGCCAGCAAGGGCGAGGGGCAGGTTAATCAGCCCCAGCATTTT
-	-	TRBV21-1	TRBJ2-1	CASSNGPGPRSSYNEQFF	TGTGCCAGCAGCAATGGGCCGGGACCCCGGAGCTCCTACAATGAGCAGTTCTTC
-	-	TRBV18	TRBJ2-7	CASSLGLPYEQYF	TGTGCCAGCTCTCTGGGACTGCCCTACGAGCAGTACTTC
-	TRBD1	TRBV28	TRBJ2-6	CASSFKGRGRPGANVLTF	TGTGCCAGCAGTTTTAAGGGCAGGGGGCGTCCTGGGGCCAACGTCCTGACTTTC
-	TRBD1	TRBV2	TRBJ1-1	CASRERQGAEAFF	TGTGCCAGCAGAGAGCGACAGGGAGCTGAAGCTTTCTTT
-	TRBD2	TRBV28	TRBJ2-3	CASSLGREGPDTQYF	TGTGCCAGCAGTTTGGGGCGGGAGGGCCCGGATACGCAGTATTTT
-	-	TRBV5-1	TRBJ1-4	CASSRRPEGEKLFF	TGCGCCAGCAGCCGCCGGCCCGAGGGGGAAAAACTGTTTTTT
-	-	TRBV5-4	TRBJ2-3	CASSTTHTDTQYF	TGTGCCAGCAGCACGACCCACACAGATACGCAGTATTTT
-	TRBD2	TRBV7-2	TRBJ2-5	CASSPGTSGFLETQYF	TGTGCCAGCAGCCCCGGGACTAGCGGGTTTCTGGAGACCCAGTACTTC
-	-	TRBV6-1	TRBJ1-1	CASLLWGGLGTEAFF	TGTGCCAGCCTCCTATGGGGGGGGCTGGGGACTGAAGCTTTCTTT
-	-	TRBV7-6	TRBJ2-3	CASSFDSPWDTQYF	TGTGCCAGCAGCTTCGACTCGCCGTGGGATACGCAGTATTTT
-	-	TRBV28	TRBJ2-2	CASSLLYRQGPLNTGELFF	TGTGCCAGCAGTTTATTATATCGGCAAGGACCCCTGAACACCGGGGAGCTGTTTTTT
-	-	TRBV19	TRBJ2-5	CASSNGYGQETQYF	TGTGCCAGTAGTAATGGATACGGCCAAGAGACCCAGTACTTC
-	TRBD2	TRBV11-2	TRBJ2-3	CASSLRSGRDTDTQYF	TGTGCCAGCAGCCTAAGAAGCGGGAGGGACACAGATACGCAGTATTTT
-	TRBD1	TRBV19	TRBJ2-1	CASSNGQGAWNEQFF	TGTGCCAGTAGTAACGGACAGGGGGCGTGGAATGAGCAGTTCTTC
-	-	TRBV2	TRBJ1-4	CASSEGARSNEKLFF	TGTGCCAGCAGTGAAGGTGCTAGATCTAATGAAAAACTGTTTTTT
-	TRBD1	TRBV11-2	TRBJ2-7	CASSLVSGTGIINEQYF	TGTGCCAGCAGCTTAGTTTCCGGGACAGGGATTATCAACGAGCAGTACTTC
-	TRBD2	TRBV6-5	TRBJ2-1	CASSYSGSGSGGLFF	TGTGCCAGCAGTTACTCGGGTAGCGGGAGTGGTGGGCTGTTCTTC
once	-	TRBV5-8	TRBJ2-2	CASSPRGPGELFF	TGTGCCAGCAGCCCGAGGGGCCCCGGGGAGCTGTTTTTT
-	TRBD1	TRBV18	TRBJ2-1	CASSTGTAYNEQFF	TGTGCCAGCTCCACCGGGACAGCTTACAATGAGCAGTTCTTC
-	-	TRBV7-2	TRBJ2-7	CASSLLGSPYEQYF	TGTGCCAGCAGCTTATTAGGCAGTCCCTACGAGCAGTACTTC
-	-	TRBV11-1	TRBJ2-1	CASSSRRENEQFF	TGTGCCAGCAGCTCCCGCCGGGAAAATGAGCAGTTCTTC
-	-	TRBV28	TRBJ2-5	CASTLGVRETQYF	TGTGCCAGCACCCTCGGGGTCAGGGAGACCCAGTACTTC
-	-	TRBV5-4	TRBJ1-2	CASSGGAAGEGYTF	TGTGCCAGCAGCGGAGGAGCCGCCGGGGAGGGCTACACCTTC
-	TRBD1	TRBV10-3	TRBJ2-2	CAIRGQGRWELFF	TGTGCCATCAGAGGACAGGGAAGATGGGAGCTGTTTTTT
-	-	TRBV9	TRBJ1-1	CASSALDRNTEAFF	TGTGCCAGCAGCGCCCTAGACAGAAACACTGAAGCTTTCTTT
-	-	TRBV6-1	TRBJ1-1	CASSEGRNTEAFF	TGTGCCAGCAGTGAGGGGCGGAACACTGAAGCTTTCTTT
-	-	TRBV5-5	TRBJ2-1	CASSAGQPSSYNEQFF	TGTGCCAGCAGCGCGGGACAACCGAGCTCCTACAATGAGCAGTTCTTC
once	-	TRBV28	TRBJ2-3	CASGETTDTQYF	TGTGCCAGCGGGGAGACGACAGATACGCAGTATTTT
-	TRBD2	TRBV9	TRBJ2-5	CASSAGGLAGAGTQYF	TGTGCCAGCAGCGCTGGGGGGCTAGCGGGGGCTGGGACCCAGTACTTC
-	TRBD1	TRBV28	TRBJ2-7	CASSLPSRGRSSYEQYF	TGTGCCAGCAGTTTACCTTCCAGGGGGCGAAGCTCCTACGAGCAGTACTTC
few	-	TRBV7-8	TRBJ2-5	CASSLAGRNQETQYF	TGTGCCAGCAGCTTAGCAGGGAGGAACCAAGAGACCCAGTACTTC
-	-	TRBV18	TRBJ1-5	CASSSNRNNQPQHF	TGTGCCAGCTCATCAAACAGGAACAATCAGCCCCAGCATTTT
-	-	TRBV18	TRBJ2-4	CASSPPGTIENIQYF	TGTGCCAGCTCACCACCTGGGACGATTGAAAACATTCAGTACTTC
-	-	TRBV5-1	TRBJ1-1	CASSPMTGVDTEAFF	TGCGCCAGCAGCCCCATGACAGGTGTGGACACTGAAGCTTTCTTT